This T cell receptor beta chain was recovered during a study of cytomegalovirus exposure and HLA in healthy donors. Study observations and caveats: Most CMV-associated TCR beta chains appeared HLA-restricted in a later analysis. Previously analyzed data showed that most TCR beta V segments were productive at a frequency of about 90% or about 30%.

The count of this clone is one. The antigen remains unidentified. PCR primers comprised 60 Vbeta and 13 Jbeta primers. Only in-frame clones appear in the TCRdb table, and some are missing; sequencing was by immunoSEQ multiplex PCR. The sample contains about 140,000 clones, 73% of which appear only once. The CDR3 spans 15 residues. The ends were cut back, 0 bases at V and 10 bases at J, with 14 bases in the middle. CDR1 and CDR2 from the germline V gene are SGHRS and YFSETQ. The V gene is TRBV5-1, the J gene TRBJ1-6; D ambiguous. Specimen: PBMCs. The sequence derives from a middle-aged woman in good health and CMV-seronegative. DNA for the CDR3: TGCGCCAGCAGCTTGGTATCCACTCGGTGGTCACCCCTCCACTTT. Translation gives CASSLVSTRWSPLHF. The whole variable domain, remainder taken from reference TRBV5-1 and TRBJ1-6, is KAGVTQTPRYLIKTRGQQVTLSCSPISGHRSVSWYQQTPGQGLQFLFEYFSETQRNKGNFPGRFSGRQFSNSRSEMNVSTLELGDSALYLCASSLVSTRWSPLHFGNGTRLTVT.